These 13 T cell receptor beta chains were all obtained from the same sample, sequenced in a study of preoperative IRX-2 immunotherapy in early breast cancer. The table came from immunoSEQ multiplex PCR; TCRdb's copy has only in-frame clones and leaves some out. The table has 5,600 or so clones, about 61% seen once. Treatment in this sample: preoperative locoregional IRX-2 cytokine immunotherapy. Material: tumor tissue, obtained before IRX-2 immunotherapy. The receptor source for this set is a human donor with breast cancer.

J is TRBJ2-1 and V is TRBV5-1; D might be TRBD2 (6 bases). Trimming removed 2 bases from V and 5 bases from J, with 11 bases in between. CDR3 length: 14 residues. Germline assignment: CDR1 SGHRS and CDR2 YFSETQ. CDR3 coding DNA: TGCGCCAGCAGCTTAGCGGGTAGGAACAATGAGCAGTTCTTC. This sequence encodes CASSLAGRNNEQFF.

J is TRBJ2-7 and V is TRBV23-1; D unresolved. TRBV23-1 is recorded as an ORF, its role being uncertain. V lost 6 bases and J 4 bases, leaving 13 bases between the germline ends. The CDR3 length is 13 residues. The CDR3 here is CASSRAVLYEQYF. The CDR3 nucleotides read TGCGCCAGCAGCCGGGCAGTATTATACGAGCAGTACTTC.

Comments on this clone: Some base is unread or ambiguous, which is why its residue reads as X. This chain connects TRBV18 to TRBJ2-3, with D uncertain. The germline CDR1 and CDR2 sequences are KGHSH and LQKENI. Deletions cut 3 bases from V and 4 bases from J, with 20 bases between. The CDR3 loop spans 17 amino acids. CDR3 DNA sequence: TGTGCCAGCTCACCCCGGGTAGTCGGGRTGGTTGCAGATACGCAGTATTTT. It is translated as CASSPRVVGXVADTQYF.

The rearrangement joins TRBV28 to TRBJ2-1; TRBD2 agrees at 9 bases. Germline CDR1 reads MDHEN; CDR2 reads SYDVKM. This CDR3 spans 13 amino acids. V dropped 7 bases and J dropped 6; count of bases not matched to a gene: 4. The CDR3 sequence is CASKGTSRNEQFF. The CDR3 coding sequence is TGTGCCAGCAAGGGGACTAGCCGCAATGAGCAGTTCTTC.

This chain links TRBV28 with TRBJ2-5; D ambiguous. Germline values: CDR1 MDHEN, CDR2 SYDVKM. This CDR3 is 12 amino acids long. V dropped 6 bases and J dropped 5 bases, with 10 bases sitting between them. This CDR3 reads CASRARAETQYF. The CDR3 nucleotides read TGTGCCAGCAGAGCCCGGGCGGAGACCCAGTACTTC.

The V gene is TRBV7-1, the J gene TRBJ2-5; 7 nucleotides align to TRBD1. TRBV7-1 counts as an open reading frame of uncertain function. This CDR3 spans 14 amino acids. V was pared by 7 bases and J by 3 bases, with 8 bases of the junction left unmatched. CDR3 protein: CASKRQGIEETQYF. In DNA, the CDR3 is TGTGCCAGCAAGAGACAGGGAATAGAAGAGACCCAGTACTTC.

This clone was found a few times. The chain joins TRBV6-8 to TRBJ2-3; D is undetermined. There are 13 residues in the CDR3. Germline CDR1 and CDR2: MNHGY and SAAAGT. Trimming took 10 bases from V and 2 from J, leaving 13 bases between them. The CDR3 loop is CATSRGNTDTQYF. The CDR3 nucleotides read TGTGCCACCTCACGCGGAAACACAGATACGCAGTATTTT.

The J gene is TRBJ1-4, the V gene TRBV18; 7 bases are a match to TRBD1. Germline assignment: CDR1 KGHSH and CDR2 LQKENI. V was clipped by 0 bases and J by 3 bases; unmatched bases: 1. The CDR3 runs to 15 residues. The CDR3 DNA follows: TGTGCCAGCTCACCACCGGGACAGCCTAATGAAAAACTGTTTTTT. The encoded protein is CASSPPGQPNEKLFF.

The rearrangement uses TRBV29-1 and TRBJ1-3; D remains unclear. Germline V gene data show CDR1 as SQVTM and CDR2 as ANQGSEA. V shed 4 bases and J shed 4 bases, with 8 bases lying between them. This CDR3 has 12 residues. The CDR3 DNA reads TGCAGCGTTGTGGGAATAGGAAACACCATATATTTT. Translating gives CSVVGIGNTIYF.

The chain carries TRBV18 and TRBJ2-7; the match to TRBD1 covers 7 bases. The germline V gene encodes CDR1 KGHSH and CDR2 LQKENI. After removal of 3 bases from V and 2 bases from J, the junction contained 4 bases not matched to a gene. There are 14 residues in the CDR3. The CDR3 loop reads CASSPTGSPYEQYF. The CDR3, as DNA: TGTGCCAGCTCACCGACAGGGTCCCCCTACGAGCAGTACTTC.

The chain carries TRBV30 and TRBJ2-1; TRBD1 aligns across 7 bases. CDR1 is GTSNPN and CDR2 is SVGIG in the germline V gene (reference sequence). The junction had 12 bases not matched to a gene; V was cut back by 5 bases and J by 2 bases. The CDR3 runs 16 residues. The CDR3 DNA reads as TGTGCCTGGGCAGTACGGGCAGGGGGAACCTACAATGAGCAGTTCTTC. This gives the protein CAWAVRAGGTYNEQFF.

This clone was seen more than once but under ten times. The genes are TRBV6-8 and TRBJ1-1, with a tentative D call TRBD1 (6 bases). The CDR3 has 14 residues. Germline V CDR1 and CDR2: MNHGY, SAAAGT. V lost 6 bases and J 3 bases, leaving 14 bases between the germline ends. Written as DNA, the CDR3 is TGTGCCAGCAGCCCCAAACAGGGCTACACTGAAGCTTTCTTT. This codes for CASSPKQGYTEAFF.

This clone was recorded once. Here the CDR3 reads CASSYSAAGLEQYF. The CDR3, as DNA: TGTGCCAGCAGTTACTCGGCCGCAGGGTTGGAGCAGTACTTC. The chain employs TRBV6-8 and TRBJ2-7; D perhaps matches TRBD1 (5 bases). The V gene lost 0 bases and the J gene lost 7 bases, with 13 bases spanning the gap. The CDR3 is made up of 14 amino acids. Germline loops: CDR1 MNHGY, CDR2 SAAAGT.